The sequence of this TCR beta chain was determined in a study of early T cells in non-severe SARS-CoV-2 infection. General study points: Matching against VDJdb likely underestimated virus-specific expansions, favoring anti-spike CD8.

Separate cDNA molecules each had unique molecular identifiers attached to them. TCRdb ran MiXCR on the 5' RACE reads and lists one entry per CDR3 protein. This sample carries approximately 41,000 distinct CDR3 sequences, 4.5% to 5.5% of them seen once, and the ten largest clones take 15% to 20%. This clonotype occurred many times. Its antigen is unknown. The V end lost 2 bases, the J end lost 4 bases, and 11 bases lay between the germline ends. The CDR3 runs to 14 residues. Germline V gives CDR1 SGHTA, CDR2 FQGTGA. The sequence was obtained from an adult who was a healthcare worker with PCR-confirmed SARS-CoV-2 infection or an uninfected control (not recorded which). Sequencing was done on a sample of whole blood. V is TRBV7-3 and J is TRBJ1-1, with D perhaps matching TRBD1 (5 bases). For the CDR3, the DNA is TGTGCCAGCAGCTTAGAGGGGTTGGGCACTGAAGCTTTCTTT. Translating gives CASSLEGLGTEAFF.